The 4 T cell receptor beta chains given below trace back to one sample, sequenced in a study of early T cells in non-severe SARS-CoV-2 infection. TCRdb itself ran the 5' RACE reads through MiXCR, one entry per CDR3 protein. The table lists approximately 74,000 distinct CDR3 sequences, around 15% of them singletons, with over 9.5% in the top ten. Sample: whole blood. These receptors all come from an adult who was a healthcare worker with PCR-confirmed SARS-CoV-2 infection or an uninfected control (not recorded which).

This clonotype was seen repeatedly, ten times or more. The chain carries TRBV9 and TRBJ2-3; D possibly corresponds to TRBD1 (5 bases). Germline-derived CDR1 and CDR2 are SGDLS and YYNGEE. The CDR3 runs to 15 residues. V lost 0 bases and J lost 3, with 11 bases in between. The CDR3 spells CASSVGVGQTDTQYF. Here the CDR3 DNA reads TGTGCCAGCAGCGTAGGAGTGGGGCAAACAGATACGCAGTATTTT.

This chain connects TRBV2 to TRBJ1-2, with 8 bases fitting TRBD1. The trim removed 3 bases at V and 9 bases at J, leaving 9 bases unmatched. The CDR3 loop spans 14 amino acids. Germline V gene sequence: CDR1 SNHLY, CDR2 FYNNEI. The CDR3 region is CASSEVRGQVRYTF. DNA for the CDR3: TGTGCCAGCAGTGAGGTCAGGGGGCAGGTGCGCTACACCTTC.

This clonotype was detected only once. A much larger clone differs by one base, so this may be a read error. V and J are TRBV7-6 and TRBJ2-3; D is tentatively TRBD1 or TRBD2 (5 bases each). Looked up from germline, CDR1 is SGHVS and CDR2 is FNYEAQ. This CDR3 is 15 amino acids long. In DNA form, the CDR3 reads TGTGTCAGCAGCTTAGCCTGGGGACCCACGGATACGCAGTATTTT. This sequence encodes CVSSLAWGPTDTQYF. The full variable domain, rest sourced from reference TRBV7-6 and TRBJ2-3, is GAGVSQSPRYKVTKRGQDVALRCDPISGHVSLYWYRQALGQGPEFLTYFNYEAQQDKSGLPNDRFSAERPEGSISTLTIQRTEQRDSAMYRCVSSLAWGPTDTQYFGPGTRLTVL.

The V call is TRBV6-5, the J call TRBJ2-1, with D perhaps TRBD1 (6 bases). V lost 10 bases, J lost 8 bases, and 12 bases lay in between. Germline V CDR1 and CDR2: MNHEY, SVGAGI. The CDR3 loop spans 11 amino acids. The CDR3 DNA reads as TGTGCCACCCCAGGGGCCGATGAGCAGTTCTTC. It encodes CATPGADEQFF.